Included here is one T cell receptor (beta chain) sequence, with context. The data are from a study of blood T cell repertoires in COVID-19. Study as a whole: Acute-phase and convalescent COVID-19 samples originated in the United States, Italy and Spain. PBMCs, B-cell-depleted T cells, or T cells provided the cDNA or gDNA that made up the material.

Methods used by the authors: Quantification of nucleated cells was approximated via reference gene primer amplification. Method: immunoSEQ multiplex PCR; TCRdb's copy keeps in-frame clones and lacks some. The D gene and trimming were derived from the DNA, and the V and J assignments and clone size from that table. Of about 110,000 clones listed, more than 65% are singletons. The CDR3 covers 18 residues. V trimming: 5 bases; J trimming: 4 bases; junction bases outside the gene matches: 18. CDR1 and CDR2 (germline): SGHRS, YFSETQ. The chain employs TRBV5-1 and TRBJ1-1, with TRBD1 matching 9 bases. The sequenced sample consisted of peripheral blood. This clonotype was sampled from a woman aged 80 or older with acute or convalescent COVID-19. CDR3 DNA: TGCGCCAGCAGTCTCCCTCCGGGACAGGGAGGTGTCGTCACTGAAGCTTTCTTT. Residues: CASSLPPGQGGVVTEAFF. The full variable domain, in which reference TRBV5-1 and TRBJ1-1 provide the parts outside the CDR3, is KAGVTQTPRYLIKTRGQQVTLSCSPISGHRSVSWYQQTPGQGLQFLFEYFSETQRNKGNFPGRFSGRQFSNSRSEMNVSTLELGDSALYLCASSLPPGQGGVVTEAFFGQGTRLTVV.